This T cell receptor (beta chain) was found in a study of cytomegalovirus exposure and HLA in healthy donors listed by TCRdb under 2017. Broadly, across the study: In an earlier analysis of some 550 of the donors, 276 Gb of sequence data and approximately 100 million unique TCR beta sequences from about 180 million T cells were reported. An early release covering about 600 HLA-typed donors comprised about 310 gigabases of sequencing data and some 79 million unique TCR sequences. The genetic ancestry cluster associated with self-reported Caucasian donors included 65% to 90% of the roughly 380 genotyped donors. The study aimed to test whether signatures of past pathogen exposure could be identified by cataloging public T cell receptors. Using immunosequencing, the study profiled T cell repertoires from 666 subjects and related those repertoires to cytomegalovirus serostatus. A separate validation cohort of 90 to 150 different subjects was used in addition to the roughly 700-subject first cohort. High-throughput TCR immunosequencing, statistical association of individual TCRs with disease status, and machine learning were combined to predict cytomegalovirus infection status. A later analysis re-examined previously published TCR beta repertoires from roughly 720 donors and added high-resolution HLA genotyping to investigate patterns of TCR occurrence. In the later analysis, no new phenotypic data were used to find candidate immune exposures; instead, reliance was placed on TCR beta sequences and their occurrence across donors. An earlier analysis of more than 450 of the donors used high-throughput TCR beta sequencing to judge whether each TCR beta V gene segment behaved as functional or pseudogenic. Donor age, sex, ethnicity and CMV serostatus were compiled together with the repertoire data. Genome-wide SNP genotypes for about 65% of the roughly 670 donors were used in a later genetic analysis, which treated that subset as a discovery cohort. Every repertoire in the discovery cohort had been generated on one and the same sequencing platform. Both class I and class II loci were covered by HLA typing, at four-digit resolution. The number of typed donors differed by locus: about 629-640 for A, B, C, DRB1 and DQB1; 500 to 550 for DQA1; 606 for DPA1; and about 450 for DPB1. A handful of DR-DQ haplotypes were handled as single units for association and clustering because linkage in the cohort was strong. Among 300 to 500 genotyped donors of the cohort, an average of roughly 230,000 unique TCR beta nucleotide sequences was sequenced per donor, of which about 19% were non-productive.

Study-level results and caveats: In an earlier analysis of about 600 of the donors, most TCR beta V segments appeared in productive rearrangements about 90% or about 30% of the time, broadly matching IMGT annotations. Because some donors lacked HLA typing at each locus, the association tests relied only on the typed subset. In a later genetic analysis, a missense DCLRE1C variant was associated with V-gene and J-gene trimming of TCR beta chains, and the association was replicated in an independent cohort. The authors suggested that the approach could potentially be generalized to other disease states and immunological phenotypes. Linkage disequilibrium might explain the correlated functional status among segregating V segments, but an unknown experimental factor could not be ruled out. A further reported finding was that TCR beta sequences accurately predicted the HLA-A and HLA-B alleles for most subjects in the first cohort. The classifier was reported to diagnose cytomegalovirus status with high specificity and sensitivity in both the original and validation cohorts. Only TCR beta chains were sequenced in this cohort, and the absence of alpha or paired-chain data limited detectable features. Most CMV-associated TCR beta chains appeared to be HLA-restricted in a later analysis, and the HLA associations seemed to be driven largely by CMV exposure. In a later analysis, HLA-associated TCR beta chains showed more clonal expansion and lower generation probabilities than non-associated chains that were equally common. While some public TCRs were present in many individuals, most TCR sequences turned up only very rarely across donors. According to a later genetic analysis, donors in an Asian-associated ancestry cluster had fewer N-insertions in productive TCRs than the roughly 670-donor mean. Around 16 rarely observed V segments, including chromosome 9 orphons, were excluded from the earlier analysis of about 500 of the donors because counts were too low. In a later analysis, some 18,000 TCR beta sequences were associated with specific HLA alleles at a false discovery rate of 0.05. In a later analysis, several top co-occurrence clusters were reported to appear linked to parvovirus B19, influenza, CMV and Epstein-Barr virus. The 87-base-pair reads could not distinguish some IMGT-functional V segments, including TRBV6-2 and TRBV6-3, so those segments were excluded. The study gave a list of 150 to 200 TCR beta chains associated with cytomegalovirus. In vitro tests confirmed that a few of the cytomegalovirus-associated TCR beta chains recognize cytomegalovirus antigens. In a later analysis, the rate of TCR association differed among HLA loci, with DRB1 alleles having the most associated TCRs and HLA-C alleles having the fewest. The only immune exposure information available for the cohort was CMV serostatus. Assigning TCR associations to individual alleles was difficult when HLA alleles, especially DR and DQ, strongly co-occurred. Roughly uniform sequencing depth across donors was assumed in presence/absence analyses, although this assumption may not hold. The sequencing pipeline was judged likely to have produced a cluster of highly shared sequence variants as a technical artifact.

Comment on this clone: Its antigen remains unidentified. No base quality values were provided; no much bigger clone lies one nucleotide off.

The library was built by means of the immunoSEQ multiplex PCR assay. For the multiplex PCR, a mixture combining 60 forward primers for TCR Vbeta segments and 13 reverse primers for TCR Jbeta segments was used. A multiplex PCR assay on genomic DNA amplified the CDR3 region of rearranged TCR beta genes. The Illumina HiSeq System was used to sequence the amplified TCR beta libraries as 87-base-pair reads. On the authors' methods: A later analysis tallied 75 million to 95 million unique TCR beta chains across the 640 or so repertoires, and 10 million to 11 million of those chains were shared by two or more donors. To remove PCR and sequencing errors, raw reads were error-corrected and collapsed into unique sequences using a nearest-neighbor algorithm that merged closely related sequences. Alignment of CDR3 sequences to IMGT reference sequences was used to assign V, D and J gene segments. For a sequence to be retained, at least a six-nucleotide match to both a V gene segment and a J gene segment was required. A rearrangement counted as productive if the CDR3 had no stop codons and remained in frame with V and J, and every other rearrangement counted as non-productive. CDR3 was defined according to IMGT convention as the region running from the second conserved V-encoded cysteine to the conserved J-encoded phenylalanine. Sequences without an unambiguous match to a single V gene segment were excluded from the earlier analysis of 500 to 700 of the donors. An earlier analysis of approximately 590 of the donors classified V segments as functional when productive rearrangements were above 56.7% and as segregating when the standard deviation between donors was above 5%. A statistical classification framework was built for diagnosing cytomegalovirus status from the catalog of TCR beta chain sequences. A later analysis assigned V and J genes by comparing TCR nucleotide sequences with IMGT/GENE-DB human TR gene sequences. In a later analysis, CDR3 sequences and most-parsimonious VDJ recombination scenarios were assigned using the TCRdist pipeline. A later analysis defined each TCR beta chain by its CDR3 amino acid sequence plus V-gene family, and excluded reads lacking a unique V-gene family. As a way to deal with suspected cross-contamination and a sequencing artifact, a later analysis dropped approximately 590 nucleotide sequences that were highly shared and had low generation probability. A later analysis calculated a clonal expansion index for each public chain from normalized within-repertoire ranks of inferred template counts. Generation probabilities in a later analysis came from a VDJ recombination model fitted to out-of-frame rearrangements, and those results were checked against IGoR. Hypergeometric tests were used in a later analysis to score TCR-TCR, TCR-HLA and TCR-CMV co-occurrence, with a repertoire-size bias correction applied to the TCR pairs. A later analysis estimated false discovery rates by permuting HLA or CMV assignments 20 times. A later analysis grouped co-occurring TCRs with DBSCAN, adding TCRdist sequence similarity when clustering within HLA-allele-positive subsets. Co-occurrence clustering excluded repertoires with fewer than 30,000 or more than 120,000 public chains, plus five with anomalous nucleotide sharing. Sourced from immuneACCESS, this table was stored by TCRdb with only in-frame sequences that have V and J called. A share of the clones is absent; for the studies checked, an unresolved V gene accounts for under half, and the remainder has no known explanation. D and trimming were read from the DNA, whereas the V and J calls and clone size are those reported in that table. The sample data list more than 85,000 clones, and roughly 80% of these were observed just once. The ten biggest clones cover approximately 14% of the sample.

Taken from the germline V gene, the CDR1 and CDR2 loops are MGHRA and YSYEKL. From cysteine to phenylalanine, the CDR3 is 15 amino acids long. Of all the DNA, just the CDR3 is kept, 45 bases in frame from base 1. V lost 1 base and J lost 1 base; the stretch between them is 10 bases long. The cohort was made up of about 610 healthy bone marrow donors. All cohort members were sampled while nominally healthy, although unrecorded immune exposures were likely present. The donor tested CMV seropositive, placing the donor among the 289 seropositive members of the cohort. Every donor gave a peripheral blood sample, and the peripheral blood mononuclear cells from that sample were used for TCR beta sequencing. Genomic DNA extraction from the blood cell samples was performed with the Qiagen DNeasy Blood Extraction Kit.

This sequence originates from a male donor in good health and CMV-seropositive. The sequence joins TRBV4-1 to TRBJ1-2; the D segment could be TRBD1, given 5 matching bases. Sequenced: PBMCs. The CDR3 sequence is CASSQGGTNNYGYTF. The DNA is as follows: TGCGCCAGCAGCCAAGGGGGGACTAATAACTATGGCTACACCTTC.